Each of the 17 T cell receptor beta chains below was sequenced from the same sample in a study of cytomegalovirus exposure and HLA in healthy donors. Data came from immunoSEQ multiplex PCR; TCRdb stores just in-frame clones and leaves some out. Among 250,000 to 350,000 clones listed, 88% were seen once. Sequencing was done on a sample of PBMCs. These receptors all come from a young man in good health and CMV-seronegative.

V gene TRBV27 combines with J gene TRBJ1-1; no clear D gene. The CDR3 spans 11 residues. The germline V gene encodes CDR1 MNHEY and CDR2 SMNVEV (reference sequence). The V gene lost 3 bases and the J gene lost 9 bases, with 8 bases spanning the gap. The CDR3 loop reads CASSFSGQAFF. CDR3 bases: TGTGCCAGCAGTTTCTCAGGCCAAGCTTTCTTT.

The chain combines TRBV5-5 with TRBJ1-1, with D possibly being TRBD1 (5 bases). Germline values: CDR1 SGHKS, CDR2 YYEKEE (reference sequence). The CDR3 covers 15 residues. V shed 2 bases and J shed 0 bases, with 11 bases lying between them. In DNA, the CDR3 is TGTGCCAGCAGCTTTTACGACAGAATGAACACTGAAGCTTTCTTT. It translates to CASSFYDRMNTEAFF.

V is TRBV29-1 and J is TRBJ1-2; 10 nucleotides align to TRBD1. The CDR3 consists of 13 residues. From germline, CDR1 is SQVTM and CDR2 ANQGSEA. V lost 6 bases to trimming and J lost 0 bases; unmatched junction nucleotides: 1. In DNA form, the CDR3 reads TGCAGCGTGGGGACAGGGGCTAACTATGGCTACACCTTC. It yields the protein CSVGTGANYGYTF.

This chain links TRBV7-2 with TRBJ2-3, with 8 bases lining up with TRBD2. Germline trimming cut 2 bases from V and 8 bases from J; bases unmatched to any gene: 0. Germline V CDR1 and CDR2: SGHTA, FQGNSA. The CDR3 sequence is 12 residues long. CDR3 residues: CASSLTSGTQYF. The CDR3 nucleotides read TGTGCCAGCAGCTTAACTAGCGGTACGCAGTATTTT.

In this sample, this clone turned up once. The gene calls are TRBV6-6 and TRBJ1-4, with a tentative D call TRBD1 (5 bases). The V gene's germline CDR1 is MNHNY and CDR2 SVGAGI (reference sequence). The length of the CDR3 is 14 residues. Between the trimmed V and J ends, which lost 6 bases and 4 bases, there was a span of 12 bases. The CDR3 here is CASRQGMINEKLFF. In DNA, the CDR3 is TGTGCCAGCAGGCAGGGCATGATTAATGAAAAACTGTTTTTT.

This sequence joins TRBV6-5 and TRBJ1-2; D possibly corresponds to TRBD1 (6 bases). Trimming took 6 bases from V and 8 from J, leaving 22 bases between them. The germline gives CDR1 MNHEY, CDR2 SVGAGI. CDR3 size: 15 residues. CDR3 amino acids: CASSPYRAAGGGYTF. The CDR3 nucleotides read TGTGCCAGCAGCCCCTACAGGGCCGCGGGAGGGGGCTACACCTTC.

The chain combines TRBV12-5 with TRBJ2-3; the D gene is possibly TRBD1 (6 bases). The CDR3 runs 15 residues. CDR1 is LGHNT and CDR2 is FRNRAP in the germline V gene. The V end was cut by 6 bases, the J end by 0 bases, with 13 bases between. DNA for the CDR3: TGTGCTAGTGGGGCAGGGGCGAGGAGCACAGATACGCAGTATTTT. Translation: CASGAGARSTDTQYF.

V is TRBV6-6 and J is TRBJ2-7; D might be TRBD1 (6 bases). Deletions cut 6 bases from V and 2 bases from J, with 11 bases between. Germline lookup yields CDR1 MNHNY and CDR2 SVGAGI (reference sequence). This CDR3 has 13 residues. This chain's CDR3 is CASRTGSTYEQYF. DNA for the CDR3: TGTGCCAGCAGAACAGGGTCCACCTACGAGCAGTACTTC.

This chain links TRBV18 with TRBJ1-2; no reliable D call. The ends were cut back, 0 bases at V and 0 bases at J, with 8 bases in the middle. Germline values: CDR1 KGHSH, CDR2 LQKENI. The length of the CDR3 is 15 residues. CDR3 region: CASSPPSVTNYGYTF. The CDR3 region has the DNA TGTGCCAGCTCACCACCGTCAGTTACTAACTATGGCTACACCTTC.

This chain connects TRBV7-8 to TRBJ1-5; 7 bases align to TRBD1. The V and J ends lost 0 bases and 1 base, in that order; junction bases with no gene match: 0. The CDR3 extends over 15 amino acids. Germline lookup yields CDR1 SGHVS and CDR2 FQNEAQ. CDR3 loop: CASSLADRSNQPQHF. The CDR3 nucleotides read TGTGCCAGCAGCTTAGCGGACAGGAGCAATCAGCCCCAGCATTTT.

The V call is TRBV5-4, the J call TRBJ1-4; 8 positions agree with TRBD1. The CDR3 covers 16 residues. The trim removed 4 bases at V and 5 bases at J, leaving 10 bases unmatched. The germline V gene encodes CDR1 SGHNT and CDR2 YYREEE (reference sequence). This chain's CDR3 is CASSAKGDRKNEKLFF. In nucleotides, the CDR3 is TGTGCCAGCAGCGCGAAGGGGGACAGGAAGAATGAAAAACTGTTTTTT.

The genes are TRBV10-1 and TRBJ2-7, with a weak D call TRBD1 (6 bases). The CDR3 has 14 residues. V was cut by 0 bases and J by 5 bases, with 11 bases left in between. In germline, CDR1 is WNHNN, CDR2 SYGVQD (reference sequence). The CDR3 DNA reads TGCGCCAGCAGTGAGTCGAGGGGGTTCAACGAGCAGTACTTC. Translating it yields CASSESRGFNEQYF.

This chain uses TRBV4-1 with TRBJ2-3; 7 nucleotides agree with TRBD2. CDR1 and CDR2 (germline): MGHRA, YSYEKL. Trimming took 4 bases from V and 8 from J; bases not matched to a gene: 18. The CDR3 has 17 amino acids. This CDR3 reads CASSPPLSAGDGSTQYF. The CDR3 region has the DNA TGCGCCAGCAGCCCCCCTCTCTCGGCGGGGGACGGGTCTACGCAGTATTTT.

This chain links TRBV13 with TRBJ1-2, with 8 bases lining up with TRBD1. Germline V gene lookup returns CDR1 PRHDT and CDR2 FYEKMQ (reference sequence). This CDR3 is 14 amino acids long. Unmatched junction bases numbered 8, after V lost 5 bases and J lost 6 bases. The DNA for the CDR3 is TGTGCCAGCAGCATAGACAGGGGTTGGGATGGCTACACCTTC. As protein: CASSIDRGWDGYTF.

The rearrangement joins TRBV19 to TRBJ1-2; 9 nucleotides line up with TRBD1. The CDR3 sequence is 18 residues long. The V and J ends lost 1 base and 3 bases, in that order; junction bases with no gene match: 12. Looked up from germline, CDR1 is LNHDA and CDR2 is SQIVND (reference sequence). CDR3 sequence reads: CASSIAYRNRGPDYGYTF. CDR3 bases: TGTGCCAGTAGTATAGCCTACCGGAACAGGGGGCCTGACTATGGCTACACCTTC.

The chain couples TRBV10-2 to TRBJ1-5; D ambiguous. CDR1 and CDR2 from the germline V gene are WSHSY and SAAADI. This CDR3 is built from 16 residues. The V and J ends lost 4 bases and 2 bases respectively, with 15 bases between them. CDR3 bases: TGCGCCAGCAGTGTTGCGGGGAGTGAGGGCAATCAGCCCCAGCATTTT. Protein: CASSVAGSEGNQPQHF.

The V gene is TRBV6-1, the J gene TRBJ2-3; 11 nucleotides match TRBD1. This CDR3 has 14 amino acids. Germline loops: CDR1 MNHNS, CDR2 SASEGT. Trimming took 3 bases from V and 4 from J; bases not matched to a gene: 0. The CDR3 is CASSEGQGADTQYF. The CDR3 region has the DNA TGTGCCAGCAGTGAGGGACAGGGGGCAGATACGCAGTATTTT.